This is a list of T cell receptor beta chains from one sample in a study of regulatory T cells in long-lasting Graves disease. One entry per CDR3 protein, called by TCRdb with MiXCR from the multiplex PCR reads. The sample has around 450,000 distinct CDR3 sequences, roughly 21% seen once; the top ten hold roughly 7%. Here the sequenced sample was peripheral blood mononuclear cells (PBMCs), taken when the disease was refractory, from a patient treated with antithyroid drugs. The receptors come from a female donor with Graves disease. The CDR3 runs from the conserved cysteine through the conserved F or W. A D gene is named only where the DNA matches it firmly. Where a row states a size, it is once, few, many or the class of an expanded clone; other rows omit it.

CDR3 DNA,CDR3 protein,J gene,D gene,V gene,clone size
TGTGCCAGCAGTTTACCCCCAGGGCACCAAGAGACCCAGTACTTC,CASSLPPGHQETQYF,TRBJ2-5,NA,TRBV28,many
TGTGCCAGCAGCGTAGACAGTGGAGGGAGGGAGACCCAGTGCTTC,CASSVDSGGRETQCF,TRBJ2-5,TRBD2,TRBV9,NA
TGTGCCAGCAGGGTCCGGGGATTCTATGGCTACACCTTC,CASRVRGFYGYTF,TRBJ1-2,NA,TRBV2,NA
TGTGCCAGCAGTTTGGACCAGGGAATCGCGCATGGCTACACCTTC,CASSLDQGIAHGYTF,TRBJ1-2,NA,TRBV28,many
TGTGCCAGCAGCGTAGCTACGACGGACTCCTACGAGCAGTACTTC,CASSVATTDSYEQYF,TRBJ2-7,NA,TRBV9,NA
TGTGCCAGCAAAAGTTTAGCGGGGTTTGGGGGCCTCTACACCTTC,CASKSLAGFGGLYTF,TRBJ1-2,NA,TRBV27,few
TGCGCCAGCAGCCTTTACGGGGGTTGGAATCAGCCCCAGCATTTT,CASSLYGGWNQPQHF,TRBJ1-5,NA,TRBV5-1,NA
TGTGCCAGCATGGTGGTCGGGGGGGCCTACGAGCAGTACTTC,CASMVVGGAYEQYF,TRBJ2-7,TRBD2,TRBV6-1,NA
TGTGCCAGCAGTAACAGGGGGAACTTCTATGAAGCTTTCTTT,CASSNRGNFYEAFF,TRBJ1-1,TRBD1,TRBV28,NA
TGTGCCAGCAGTTCGTCCTACAGGGTCCCTCAGCCCCAGCATTTT,CASSSSYRVPQPQHF,TRBJ1-5,NA,TRBV6-2/TRBV6-3,few
TGTGCCAGAAAGAGACAGGGGACAGATACGCAGTATTTT,CARKRQGTDTQYF,TRBJ2-3,TRBD1,TRBV2,few
TGTGCCACCAGTGATCGGGGACTAGCGGGAGATACGCAGTATTTT,CATSDRGLAGDTQYF,TRBJ2-3,TRBD2,TRBV24-1,few
TGTGCCAGCAGCTTAGTGGCCGGTCCGAAAGATGGCTACACCTTC,CASSLVAGPKDGYTF,TRBJ1-2,NA,TRBV7-9,many
TGTGCCAGCAGCGTCGGGACAGGGGATCATCAGCCCCAGCATTTT,CASSVGTGDHQPQHF,TRBJ1-5,TRBD1,TRBV9,NA
TGCAGTGCTAGTGGGGACCAATTCCCGAGGGTGAACACTGAAGCTTTCTTT,CSASGDQFPRVNTEAFF,TRBJ1-1,NA,TRBV20-1,few
TGTGCCAGCAGTTTTAGTGGGGGCGGCGTGCAGCCCCAGCATTTT,CASSFSGGGVQPQHF,TRBJ1-5,NA,TRBV28,many
TGTGCCAGCAGCTTAGAGGCGGGACAGGGCGTGCATTTT,CASSLEAGQGVHF,TRBJ1-5,TRBD1,TRBV7-2,NA
TGTGCCATCAGTGAGGTTTGGGCCGCAACGACCTACGAGCAGTACTTC,CAISEVWAATTYEQYF,TRBJ2-7,NA,TRBV10-3,NA
TGTGCCTGGAATGCAGGGAACTACGGGCAGTACTTC,CAWNAGNYGQYF,TRBJ2-7,NA,TRBV30,NA
TGCAGTAGGAGTTTTGCCCAAGAGACCCAGTACTTC,CSRSFAQETQYF,TRBJ2-5,NA,TRBV20-1,many
TGTGCCAGTAGTGGATCCGTACGGGAGACCCAGTACTTC,CASSGSVRETQYF,TRBJ2-5,NA,TRBV19,NA
TGTGCCAGCAGCTTTTCCCCAGGACAGCTCTCTGGGGCCAACGTCCTGACTTTC,CASSFSPGQLSGANVLTF,TRBJ2-6,NA,TRBV5-5,few
TGCGCCAGCGGAGAGGACAGCAAAGCTTTCTTT,CASGEDSKAFF,TRBJ1-1,NA,TRBV5-1,many
TGTGCCTGGAGGGCAGCTCTAAACTACGAGCAGTACTTC,CAWRAALNYEQYF,TRBJ2-7,NA,TRBV30,NA
TGTGCCAGCAGCTCGGACAGTACGGCTAATGAAAAACTATTTTTT,CASSSDSTANEKLFF,TRBJ1-4,NA,TRBV5-6,NA
TGCGCCAGCAGCCACCACACAGGGAGGAACGAGCAGTACTTC,CASSHHTGRNEQYF,TRBJ2-7,NA,TRBV4-1,NA
TGTGCCAGCAGCTTGGGCGGCCTAAATGGTGAAGCTTTCTTT,CASSLGGLNGEAFF,TRBJ1-1,NA,TRBV5-5,few
TGTGCCAGCAGTGAAGCGTTACAGGGGGCGGCAGATACGCAGTATTTT,CASSEALQGAADTQYF,TRBJ2-3,TRBD1,TRBV2,NA
TGTGCCAGCAACGGCGGGAGGGCCGCAAGGTACGAGCAGTACTTC,CASNGGRAARYEQYF,TRBJ2-7,TRBD2,TRBV28,many
TGTGCCAGTAGTGGCGGAAGAGCTAACTATGGCTACACCTTC,CASSGGRANYGYTF,TRBJ1-2,NA,TRBV19,few
TGTGCCAGCAGTTTAGGGGCCCTCACTGAAGCTTTCTTT,CASSLGALTEAFF,TRBJ1-1,NA,TRBV12-3/TRBV12-4,many
TGTGCCAGCAGGCCCAGGAACAACTATGGCTACACCTTC,CASRPRNNYGYTF,TRBJ1-2,NA,TRBV6-1,many
TGCGCCAGCAAGACGGAACTGGGGGGGCCGAACACTGAAGCTTTCTTT,CASKTELGGPNTEAFF,TRBJ1-1,NA,TRBV10-1,few
TGTGCCAGCAGCCTCGACAGGGGGCTCACCGGGGAGCTGTTTTTT,CASSLDRGLTGELFF,TRBJ2-2,TRBD1,TRBV27,NA
TGTGCCAGTAGTATGGGGGGACAGGGAGGGGAGACCCAGTACTTC,CASSMGGQGGETQYF,TRBJ2-5,TRBD1,TRBV19,NA
TGTGCCAGCAGCCGACAGGAATCCTACGAGCAGTACTTC,CASSRQESYEQYF,TRBJ2-7,NA,TRBV3-1,many
TGTGCCAGCAGTTACTCGGCGGGTACGCAGTATTTT,CASSYSAGTQYF,TRBJ2-3,NA,TRBV6-5,many
TGCAGTGCTAGAGGAGTGGGCAGTCCCCGACCCTACGAGCAGTACTTC,CSARGVGSPRPYEQYF,TRBJ2-7,NA,TRBV20-1,many
TGCAGTGCTCCTAAAGAGCAGGGGGCTGGCGAGCAGTACTTC,CSAPKEQGAGEQYF,TRBJ2-7,TRBD1,TRBV20-1,few
TGTGCCAGCAAGGGGTGGGGGAATTCACCCCTCCACTTT,CASKGWGNSPLHF,TRBJ1-6,NA,TRBV28,NA
TGTGCCAGCAGCTTACTTGGGACTAGCGGGCTCAATGAGCAGTTCTTC,CASSLLGTSGLNEQFF,TRBJ2-1,TRBD2,TRBV11-2,NA
TGTGCCATCAGTGAGATTACTAGCGGGGTCTACAATGAGCAGTTCTTC,CAISEITSGVYNEQFF,TRBJ2-1,TRBD2,TRBV10-3,NA
TGTGCCAGCAGCAAGCCCAGCTCTGGAAACACCATATATTTT,CASSKPSSGNTIYF,TRBJ1-3,NA,TRBV12-3/TRBV12-4,many
TGTGCCAGCAGCTTAGGGGGGCCGGGAAACACCGGGGAGCTGTTTTTT,CASSLGGPGNTGELFF,TRBJ2-2,NA,TRBV7-2,NA
TGTGCCAGCAGCCTGTCGGGGAACACTGAAGCTTCCTTT,CASSLSGNTEASF,TRBJ1-1,NA,TRBV12-3/TRBV12-4,NA
TGTGCCAGCAGCCCGGGACAGGGTTCCGGGGAGCTGTTTTTT,CASSPGQGSGELFF,TRBJ2-2,TRBD1,TRBV6-1,NA
TGTGCCAGCGCGATACTACAGGGGGGAAATTCACCCCTCCACTTT,CASAILQGGNSPLHF,TRBJ1-6,TRBD1,TRBV12-3/TRBV12-4,NA
TGTGCCACCGAACCGTATGACAGTAACTATGGCTACACCTTC,CATEPYDSNYGYTF,TRBJ1-2,NA,TRBV28,many
TGCAGTGCTGGTCGAACAGAGAATCAGCCCCAGCATTTT,CSAGRTENQPQHF,TRBJ1-5,NA,TRBV20-1,few
TGTGCCAGCAGTGAGGAGACAAGAGCCGAAGCTTTCTTT,CASSEETRAEAFF,TRBJ1-1,NA,TRBV28,few
TGTGCCATCAGTGAGTCGGCGGGTAACTACGAGCAGTACTTC,CAISESAGNYEQYF,TRBJ2-7,NA,TRBV10-3,many